These 11 T cell receptor beta chains came from one sample sequenced in a study of cytomegalovirus exposure and HLA in healthy donors. Measured with immunoSEQ multiplex PCR; TCRdb has only the in-frame clones, and not every one. The sample yields tens of thousands of clones, almost 85% seen once. The sample consisted of PBMCs. The receptors originated from a young woman in good health and CMV-seropositive.

The chain has TRBV28 and TRBJ1-4; 12 bases match TRBD1. The CDR3 has 15 residues. CDR1 MDHEN and CDR2 SYDVKM come from the germline V gene. V shed 5 bases and J 6 bases; nucleotides not matched to a gene: 4. CDR3 amino acids: CASSQGTGGYEKLFF. The DNA of the CDR3 is TGTGCCAGCAGTCAAGGGACAGGGGGCTATGAAAAACTGTTTTTT.

Only a few counts were recorded for this clone. The chain is built from TRBV18 and TRBJ2-7, with 9 bases fitting TRBD2. The germline gives CDR1 KGHSH, CDR2 LQKENI. There are 14 residues in the CDR3. V shed 3 bases, J shed 3 bases, and the junction held 3 bases outside the gene matches. CDR3 residues: CASSPPSGDYEQYF. Written as DNA, the CDR3 is TGTGCCAGCTCACCCCCTAGCGGGGACTACGAGCAGTACTTC. Looking up the rest from reference TRBV18 and TRBJ2-7 gives the full variable domain: NAGVMQNPRHLVRRRGQEARLRCSPMKGHSHVYWYRQLPEEGLKFMVYLQKENIIDESGMPKERFSAEFPKEGPSILRIQQVVRGDSAAYFCASSPPSGDYEQYFGPGTRLTVT.

The V gene is TRBV5-1, the J gene TRBJ1-1; D unresolved. The germline V and J ends were trimmed by 4 bases and 10 bases, with 14 bases remaining between them. The CDR3 spans 12 residues. Germline lookup yields CDR1 SGHRS and CDR2 YFSETQ. The CDR3 nucleotides read TGCGCCAGCAGCCTGACGGAGGGAACAGCTTTCTTT. Its protein product is CASSLTEGTAFF.

This clone is classed as medium-sized. The rearrangement links TRBV10-3 to TRBJ2-7, with TRBD2 matching over 13 bases. This CDR3 has 14 residues. Germline assignment: CDR1 ENHRY and CDR2 SYGVKD. Germline trimming cut 6 bases from V and 3 bases from J; bases unmatched to any gene: 2. The DNA of the CDR3 is TGTGCCATCAGGGGACTAGCGGGGAGCTACGAGCAGTACTTC. Its translation: CAIRGLAGSYEQYF.

The gene calls are TRBV13 and TRBJ1-2; tentative D call: TRBD1 (6 bases). Germline V gene data show CDR1 as PRHDT and CDR2 as FYEKMQ (reference sequence). Between the trimmed V and J ends, which lost 6 bases and 2 bases, there was a span of 19 bases. The CDR3 runs 16 residues. The CDR3, as DNA: TGTGCCAGCAGATGGCAGGGGACGGGTCGGAACTATGGCTACACCTTC. It codes for CASRWQGTGRNYGYTF. Drawing the rest from reference TRBV13 and TRBJ1-2, the complete variable domain is AAGVIQSPRHLIKEKRETATLKCYPIPRHDTVYWYQQGPGQDPQFLISFYEKMQSDKGSIPDRFSAQQFSDYHSELNMSSLELGDSALYFCASRWQGTGRNYGYTFGSGTRLTVV.

The chain recombines TRBV7-8 with TRBJ2-7; tentative D call: TRBD2 (6 bases). This CDR3 is built from 15 residues. Germline loops: CDR1 SGHVS, CDR2 FQNEAQ. V was trimmed by 1 base and J by 1 base, leaving 11 bases between them. The CDR3 DNA reads as TGTGCCAGCAGCTTAGGACCTCGGGGGTCCTACGAGCAGTACTTC. Amino acid sequence: CASSLGPRGSYEQYF. Looking up the rest from reference TRBV7-8 and TRBJ2-7 gives the full variable domain: GAGVSQSPRYKVAKRGQDVALRCDPISGHVSLFWYQQALGQGPEFLTYFQNEAQLDKSGLPSDRFFAERPEGSVSTLKIQRTQQEDSAVYLCASSLGPRGSYEQYFGPGTRLTVT.

The count of this clone is one. The rearrangement links TRBV7-8 to TRBJ2-5, with a tentative D call TRBD1 (6 bases). V was shortened by 6 bases and J by 10 bases, with 24 bases between the two germline ends. CDR3 size: 15 residues. CDR1 is SGHVS and CDR2 is FQNEAQ in the germline V gene. The CDR3 nucleotides are TGTGCCAGCAGTCCCGCTGTCAGGGGACAATTAAACCAGTACTTC. Its protein is CASSPAVRGQLNQYF.

V and J are TRBV30 and TRBJ2-7; a possible D gene is TRBD2 (5 bases). Deletions cut 6 bases from V and 0 bases from J, with 15 bases between. CDR3 length: 14 amino acids. Germline V gene sequence: CDR1 GTSNPN, CDR2 SVGIG (reference sequence). CDR3 amino acids: CACRREDNSYEQYF. Here the CDR3 DNA reads TGTGCCTGTCGCCGGGAAGACAACTCCTACGAGCAGTACTTC.

In this sample, this clone turned up a few times. The V gene is TRBV19, the J gene TRBJ2-6; 10 bases are a match to TRBD1. This CDR3 contains 16 residues. Trimming at V came to 6 bases and at J to 1 base, leaving 3 bases not matched to a gene. The germline gives CDR1 LNHDA, CDR2 SQIVND (reference sequence). The CDR3 nucleotides read TGTGCCAGTAGATGGACAGGGGGTTCTGGGGCCAACGTCCTGACTTTC. Translating gives CASRWTGGSGANVLTF.

The chain couples TRBV18 to TRBJ1-1, with a tentative D call TRBD1 (5 bases). The CDR3 contains 15 residues. The ends were cut back, 0 bases at V and 6 bases at J, with 14 bases in the middle. CDR1 and CDR2 from the germline V gene are KGHSH and LQKENI. CDR3 coding DNA: TGTGCCAGCTCACCACCTGCGGGGGGGTCCCCTGAAGCTTTCTTT. As protein: CASSPPAGGSPEAFF.

The chain has TRBV6-5 and TRBJ2-5; D gene ambiguous. The length of the CDR3 is 12 residues. Trimming shortened V by 5 bases and J by 0 bases, and 4 bases separated the two germline ends. The germline gives CDR1 MNHEY, CDR2 SVGAGI. The CDR3 region has the DNA TGTGCCAGCAGTACGGACCAAGAGACCCAGTACTTC. Translating it yields CASSTDQETQYF.